This entry is about one T cell receptor beta chain. What it binds is not known. This specimen belongs to a study of Ad26.COV2.S vaccination and SARS-CoV-2 variants. Background on the study: It was the COV1001 Ad26.COV2.S trial arm that included the donor.

TCRdb keeps only in-frame clones here, not all; method: immunoSEQ multiplex PCR. Of 350,000 to 500,000 clones in the sample, about 92% were seen once. This sample's treatment: some 20 received Ad26.COV2.S at low or high dose, single or two shots; five or six received placebo; per-sample allocation not given. Repertoires come from day 63 after the first vaccine or placebo injection. Germline lookup yields CDR1 SGDLS and CDR2 YYNGEE. V lost 0 bases, J lost 6 bases, and 11 bases stayed unmatched. The CDR3 totals 17 residues. Study results and limitations: Recipients of vaccine and of placebo showed similar breadth of their non-spike TCR repertoires. Using TCR breadth and depth analyses may have led to underestimated total T cell responses.

The chain employs TRBV9 and TRBJ2-7; 11 nucleotides line up with TRBD2. This TCR was recovered from a person aged 18-60 years who received the Ad26.COV2.S COVID-19 vaccine or a placebo. Source: peripheral blood, taken in a trial of Ad26.COV2.S vaccine versus placebo. CDR3 residues: CASSVDDSGRGRSEQYF. The DNA for the CDR3 is TGTGCCAGCAGCGTAGACGATAGCGGGAGGGGACGCAGCGAGCAGTACTTC.